This T cell receptor (beta chain) was captured by sequencing in a study of T cell responses to AZD1222 COVID-19 vaccine (dated by TCRdb to the early 2020s). With regard to the full study: AZD1222 recipients whose second dose came at about 4 weeks and those whose second dose came at about 12 weeks were combined into one group, since spike-specific TCR depth and breadth did not differ between the two schedules. A total of just over 230 trial participants underwent TCR sequencing, of whom some 200 had received two doses of AZD1222 and about 25 had received two doses of the MenACWY control vaccine. Trial participants were enrolled by age into subgroups of 18-55, 56-69 and 70-plus years, and approximately 150, 30 and 60 TCR-sequenced participants, respectively, were included in these subgroups.

This clone showed up just once. The specificity of this receptor is unknown. Base qualities are not provided; no much larger clone lies one nucleotide away. Sample time point, as interpreted from the label and publication: baseline before first vaccination. Samples from vaccinated people were obtained from the UK trials COV001 and COV002, which included a single-blind randomized controlled phase 2/3 trial of AZD1222 (ChAdOx1 nCoV-19) in healthy adults. For TCRbeta chain sequencing, PBMC samples were collected from trial participants at day 0 and at day 28 after the second dose. The CDR3, cysteine through phenylalanine, is 15 amino acids long. Here the CDR3 DNA is all that survives: 45 bases in frame from base 1. V and J are trimmed by 4 bases and 0 bases, and the gene matches miss 5 bases of the junction. The germline V gene (reference sequence) supplies CDR1 LNHDA and CDR2 SQIVND. The full study reports these points: Most participants were white British and females outnumbered males, and the authors suggested that clonal diversity may have been underestimated. Because no day 14 peak-response samples were available, the repertoires could be characterized only after the peak T cell response. Vaccine-associated CD4 TCRs spanned the whole spike protein, with dominant responses in regions 160-218 and 743-854. Nearly half of unique spike-specific TCRs reportedly recognized epitopes outside regions mutated in the B.1.351 and B.1.1.7 variants. A significant rise in spike-specific TCR breadth and depth was observed after two AZD1222 doses relative to day 0 and relative to MenACWY recipients. Only 5 to 7 AZD1222 recipients were SARS-CoV-2 seropositive at baseline, limiting conclusions about previously exposed vaccinees. In the small 56-69-year group, the increase in depth fell short of significance, most likely because of low power.

The CDR3 regions of human TCRbeta chains were analyzed by immunosequencing. Per the authors' processing: TCRs in the repertoires were matched against a reference library of SARS-CoV-2-specific TCRs that had been generated with the MIRA antigen-specificity platform. Breadth was defined as the fraction of unique TCRs that were SARS-CoV-2-associated. Depth was defined as the fraction of total T cells that were SARS-CoV-2-associated. Using the MIRA data, each spike-specific TCR was assigned both to the spike region to which the TCR was reactive and to a CD4 or CD8 class. Log10-transformed breadth and depth values were compared by one-way ANOVA with Sidak's multiple comparisons tests. In TCRdb, the immuneACCESS table is reduced to in-frame sequences with V and J assigned. These tables do not hold every clone; where another copy was compared, an unresolved V gene accounts for under half, and the others remain unexplained. V and J calls plus clone size are reproduced from that table; the DNA served to infer D and trimming. This sample lists 160,000 or so clones; about nine tenths were detected once. About 1.7% of the sample goes to the ten largest clones.

The material sequenced was peripheral blood, taken on day 0 of AZD1222 vaccination. The receptor comes from an adult in good health. The V and J segments used are TRBV19 and TRBJ1-1; 7 bases in the middle match TRBD1. The CDR3 amino acid sequence is: CASSRGDRLNTEAFF. The nucleotides are TGTGCCAGTAGTAGAGGGGACAGACTGAACACTGAAGCTTTCTTT.